The source of this T cell receptor beta chain is a study of blood T cell repertoires in COVID-19. Clones were sequenced by immunoSEQ multiplex PCR, and TCRdb holds only the in-frame ones, with some missing. The table has around 100,000 clones, about 82% seen once; the top ten hold about an eighth. Germline lookup yields CDR1 LGHDT and CDR2 YNNKEL (reference sequence). Trimming left V 1 base short and J 3 bases short, with 7 bases between. The CDR3 is made up of 14 amino acids. The chain combines TRBV3-1 (or the pseudogene TRBV3-2) with TRBJ1-5; tentative D call: TRBD1 (5 bases). This clonotype was sampled from a man aged 50 to 60 with active or convalescent COVID-19. Sequenced material: peripheral blood. The CDR3 DNA follows: TGTGCCAGCAGCCAAGGACAGTACAATCAGCCCCAGCATTTT. Its protein is CASSQGQYNQPQHF.